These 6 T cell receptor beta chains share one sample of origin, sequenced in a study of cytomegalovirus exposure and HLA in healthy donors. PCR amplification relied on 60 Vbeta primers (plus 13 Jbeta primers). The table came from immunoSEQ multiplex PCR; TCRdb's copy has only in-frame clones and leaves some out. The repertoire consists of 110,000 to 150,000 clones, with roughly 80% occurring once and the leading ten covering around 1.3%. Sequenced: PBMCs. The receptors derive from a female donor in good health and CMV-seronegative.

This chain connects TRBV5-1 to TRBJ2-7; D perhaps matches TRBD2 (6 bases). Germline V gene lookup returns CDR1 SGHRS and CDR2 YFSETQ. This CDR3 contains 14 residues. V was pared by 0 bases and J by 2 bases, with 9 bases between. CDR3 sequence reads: CASSLDPGAYEQYF. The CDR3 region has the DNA TGCGCCAGCAGCTTGGATCCGGGGGCCTACGAGCAGTACTTC.

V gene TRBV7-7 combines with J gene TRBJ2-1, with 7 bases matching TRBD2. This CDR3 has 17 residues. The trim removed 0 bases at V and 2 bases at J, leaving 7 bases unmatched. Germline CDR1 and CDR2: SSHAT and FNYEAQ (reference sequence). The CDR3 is CASSLAVTSSAYNEQFF. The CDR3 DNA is TGTGCCAGCAGCTTAGCCGTGACTAGCTCGGCCTACAATGAGCAGTTCTTC.

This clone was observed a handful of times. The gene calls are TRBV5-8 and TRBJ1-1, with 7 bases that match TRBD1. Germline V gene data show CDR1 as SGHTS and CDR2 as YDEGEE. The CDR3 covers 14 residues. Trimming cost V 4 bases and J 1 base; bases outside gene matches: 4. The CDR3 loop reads CASSRQGRNTEAFF. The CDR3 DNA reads TGTGCCAGCAGCCGACAGGGTCGGAACACTGAAGCTTTCTTT.

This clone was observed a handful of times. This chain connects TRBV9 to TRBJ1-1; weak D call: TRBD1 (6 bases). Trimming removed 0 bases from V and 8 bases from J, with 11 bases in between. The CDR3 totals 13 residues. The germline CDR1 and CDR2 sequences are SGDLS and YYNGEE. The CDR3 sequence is CASSVGPGTEAFF. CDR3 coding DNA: TGTGCCAGCAGCGTAGGACCTGGGACAGAAGCTTTCTTT.

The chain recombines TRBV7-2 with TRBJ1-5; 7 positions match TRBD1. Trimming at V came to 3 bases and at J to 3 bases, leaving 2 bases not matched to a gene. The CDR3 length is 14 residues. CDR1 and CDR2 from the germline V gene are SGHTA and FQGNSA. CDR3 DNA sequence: TGTGCCAGCAGCTTGGGACAGTACAATCAGCCCCAGCATTTT. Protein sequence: CASSLGQYNQPQHF.

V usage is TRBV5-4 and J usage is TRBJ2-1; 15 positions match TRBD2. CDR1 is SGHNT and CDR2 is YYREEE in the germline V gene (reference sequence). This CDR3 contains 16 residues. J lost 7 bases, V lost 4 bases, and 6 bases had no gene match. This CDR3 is CASSPGLAGGGNEQFF. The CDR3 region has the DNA TGTGCCAGCAGCCCGGGACTAGCGGGAGGCGGAAATGAGCAGTTCTTC.